These 13 T cell receptor beta chains were sequenced from one sample in a study of graft-versus-host responses after intestinal transplantation (dated by TCRdb to 2020 to 2023). Read against the paper, the sample's time point label means: cells obtained before transplantation from donor or recipient. Their specific antigens are unknown. Library prep was done by the immunoSEQ multiplex PCR assay. TCRdb retrieved this table from immuneACCESS and kept in-frame rearrangements only. Not all clones are present; in checked studies, unresolved V genes account for under half, and no reason is known for the remainder. The sample yields around 100,000 clones; roughly nine tenths were counted once. The leading ten clones occupy around 0.86% of the sample. The sequencing used unstimulated CD4+ T cells sorted from spleen or lymph node cells, collected before transplant. Receptor source: a human donor who was the organ donor for an intestinal transplant.

The J gene is TRBJ2-7, the V gene TRBV27, with D perhaps TRBD2 (6 bases). Germline lookup yields CDR1 MNHEY and CDR2 SMNVEV (reference sequence). The CDR3 has 13 amino acids. Trimming removed 3 bases from V and 7 bases from J, with 13 bases in between. For the CDR3, the DNA is TGTGCCAGCAGTTTCGACCCTGGGGGGGAGCAGTACTTC. Translated, it gives CASSFDPGGEQYF.

The gene calls are TRBV5-6 and TRBJ2-2, with 12 bases aligning to TRBD1. Germline CDR1 SGHDT, CDR2 YYEEEE. V lost 5 bases to trimming and J lost 2 bases; unmatched junction nucleotides: 4. There are 16 residues in the CDR3. In DNA form, the CDR3 reads TGTGCCAGCAGGGGGACAGGGGGCTCAAACACCGGGGAGCTGTTTTTT. Translation gives CASRGTGGSNTGELFF.

The rearrangement links TRBV18 to TRBJ1-2; D gene ambiguous. The CDR3 contains 15 residues. With 6 bases removed from V and 0 bases from J, the gap between germline ends came to 14 bases. Germline V CDR1 and CDR2: KGHSH, LQKENI. Written as DNA, the CDR3 is TGTGCCAGCTCGACCACTACGTCTTCTAACTATGGCTACACCTTC. It yields the protein CASSTTTSSNYGYTF.

The chain uses TRBV5-1 and TRBJ2-3; TRBD1 aligns across 8 bases. Germline V gives CDR1 SGHRS, CDR2 YFSETQ. The CDR3 is 15 residues long. V lost 4 bases and J lost 2; bases outside the gene matches: 6. CDR3 amino acids: CASSVDRVNTDTQYF. CDR3 sequence (DNA): TGCGCCAGCAGCGTGGACAGGGTGAACACAGATACGCAGTATTTT.

The V and J genes are TRBV5-4 and TRBJ2-7; a weak D match, TRBD2 (5 bases). The CDR3 has 15 amino acids. Germline loops: CDR1 SGHNT, CDR2 YYREEE (reference sequence). V lost 1 base and J 7 bases, leaving 18 bases between the germline ends. The CDR3 nucleotides read TGTGCCAGCAGCTTGAAAAGCGGACGAACGGGGGAGCAGTACTTC. It yields the protein CASSLKSGRTGEQYF.

The J gene is TRBJ1-3, the V gene TRBV4-1; the D is unclear. The germline V gene encodes CDR1 MGHRA and CDR2 YSYEKL. Trimming took off 0 bases at V and 0 bases at J, with 3 bases between the two ends. The CDR3 totals 14 residues. CDR3 bases: TGCGCCAGCAGCCAAGAGGGCTCTGGAAACACCATATATTTT. This codes for CASSQEGSGNTIYF.

The chain joins TRBV19 to TRBJ1-6, with D perhaps matching TRBD1 (6 bases). The CDR3 contains 15 residues. Germline CDR1 LNHDA, CDR2 SQIVND (reference sequence). V was trimmed by 1 base and J by 3 bases, leaving 7 bases between them. The CDR3 loop reads CASSIGGGYNSPLHF. The CDR3 nucleotides are TGTGCCAGTAGTATAGGAGGGGGCTATAATTCACCCCTCCACTTT.

This clone occurred a few times. The chain links TRBV5-6 to TRBJ1-1; tentatively, D is TRBD1 (6 bases). The germline V gene has CDR1 SGHDT and CDR2 YYEEEE. The V and J ends lost 1 base and 0 bases respectively, with 13 bases between them. The CDR3 contains 16 residues. DNA for the CDR3: TGTGCCAGCAGCTTGTCTGGGGGCGCATTGAACACTGAAGCTTTCTTT. It encodes CASSLSGGALNTEAFF.

The CDR3 DNA reads as TGTGCCAGCAGCTTGGTTAGGGGGGCCCAAACCTACGAGCAGTACTTC. Protein: CASSLVRGAQTYEQYF. This chain uses TRBV5-6 with TRBJ2-7; the D call may be TRBD1 or TRBD2 (6 bases each). This CDR3 comprises 16 residues. Trimming pared 0 bases from V and 2 bases from J, leaving 15 bases between. Germline assignment: CDR1 SGHDT and CDR2 YYEEEE.

V and J are TRBV10-3 and TRBJ2-5, with 7 bases aligning to TRBD2. Germline values: CDR1 ENHRY, CDR2 SYGVKD. Germline trimming cut 2 bases from V and 5 bases from J; bases unmatched to any gene: 5. CDR3 length equals 14 residues. The CDR3 spells CAISERGEGETQYF. The CDR3 DNA reads as TGTGCCATCAGTGAGCGAGGGGAGGGGGAGACCCAGTACTTC.

The V gene is TRBV4-1, the J gene TRBJ2-5, with TRBD2 matching over 10 bases. Germline V gene data show CDR1 as MGHRA and CDR2 as YSYEKL. J gave up 1 base and V 0 bases, and 5 bases lay outside the gene matches. This CDR3 spans 17 amino acids. CDR3 sequence reads: CASSQDRVAGGQETQYF. CDR3 nucleotide sequence: TGCGCCAGCAGCCAAGATCGGGTAGCGGGGGGCCAAGAGACCCAGTACTTC.

J is TRBJ2-1 and V is TRBV6-6; 11 bases fit TRBD2. Looked up from germline, CDR1 is MNHNY and CDR2 is SVGAGI (reference sequence). There are 16 residues in the CDR3. J lost 5 bases, V lost 2 bases, and 5 bases had no gene match. This CDR3 reads CASSYPGTSGNNEQFF. CDR3 in DNA: TGTGCCAGCAGTTACCCCGGGACTAGCGGAAACAATGAGCAGTTCTTC.

The chain combines TRBV4-2 with TRBJ2-1, with TRBD2 matching over 13 bases. The CDR3 runs 17 residues. Germline lookup yields CDR1 LGHNA and CDR2 YNFKEQ. Trimming cost V 3 bases and J 9 bases; bases outside gene matches: 11. The CDR3 bases are TGTGCCAGCAGCCAGCGCGCTACTAGCGGGGGGGCCACTGAGCAGTTCTTC. Translating it yields CASSQRATSGGATEQFF.